This paragraph reports one TCR beta chain. The J segment lost 8 bases and the V segment lost 7 bases, leaving 8 bases of the junction unmatched. The CDR3 loop spans 13 amino acids. Germline CDR1 SGHRS, CDR2 YFSETQ. PCR employed 60 Vbeta and 13 Jbeta primers. TCRdb keeps only in-frame clones here, not all; method: immunoSEQ multiplex PCR. The table lists approximately 240,000 clones, 70% to 85% of them singletons. This record belongs to a study of cytomegalovirus exposure and HLA in healthy donors. The sequence came from a woman aged 55-70 years in good health and CMV-seropositive. The sample was PBMCs. The chain couples TRBV5-1 to TRBJ1-2; 10 bases match TRBD1. The CDR3 DNA reads TGCGCCAGCGGCACTGGACAGGGGGAAGGCTACACCTTC. Its protein product is CASGTGQGEGYTF.